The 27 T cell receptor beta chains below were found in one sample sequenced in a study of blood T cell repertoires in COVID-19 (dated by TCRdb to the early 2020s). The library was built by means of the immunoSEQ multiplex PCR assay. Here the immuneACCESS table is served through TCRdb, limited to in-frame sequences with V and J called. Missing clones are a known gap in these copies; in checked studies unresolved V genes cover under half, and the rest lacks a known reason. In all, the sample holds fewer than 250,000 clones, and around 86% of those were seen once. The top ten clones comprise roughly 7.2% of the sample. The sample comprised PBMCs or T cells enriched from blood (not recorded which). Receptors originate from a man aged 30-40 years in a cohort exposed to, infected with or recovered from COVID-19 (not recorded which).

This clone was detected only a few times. The DNA for the CDR3 is TGTGCCACCCGGACTTCCTTGGGCGGCTACACCTTC. Translating gives CATRTSLGGYTF. This chain connects TRBV28 to TRBJ1-2; D is uncertain. The V end lost 10 bases, the J end lost 8 bases, and 17 bases lay between the germline ends. From germline, CDR1 is MDHEN and CDR2 SYDVKM. This CDR3 comprises 12 residues.

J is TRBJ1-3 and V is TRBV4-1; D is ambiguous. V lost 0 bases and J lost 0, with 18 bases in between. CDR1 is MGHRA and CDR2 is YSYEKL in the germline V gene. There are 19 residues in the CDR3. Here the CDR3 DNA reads TGCGCCAGCAGCCAAGATCCTGTTGAGGGCAGCTTCTCTGGAAACACCATATATTTT. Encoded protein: CASSQDPVEGSFSGNTIYF.

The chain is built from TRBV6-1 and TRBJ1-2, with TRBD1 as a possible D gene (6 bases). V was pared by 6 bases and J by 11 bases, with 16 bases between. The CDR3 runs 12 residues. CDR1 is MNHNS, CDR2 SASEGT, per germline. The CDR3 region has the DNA TGTGCCAGCAGCCCGGGACAAAACTTGTACACCTTC. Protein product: CASSPGQNLYTF.

CDR3 nucleotides: TGCAGTGCAGATAGTGAAGCTTTCTTT. Encoded protein: CSADSEAFF. V usage is TRBV20-1 and J usage is TRBJ1-1; unclear D gene. CDR1 DFQATT and CDR2 SNEGSKA come from the germline V gene (reference sequence). Trimming took 6 bases from V and 7 from J, leaving 6 bases between them. The length of the CDR3 is 9 residues.

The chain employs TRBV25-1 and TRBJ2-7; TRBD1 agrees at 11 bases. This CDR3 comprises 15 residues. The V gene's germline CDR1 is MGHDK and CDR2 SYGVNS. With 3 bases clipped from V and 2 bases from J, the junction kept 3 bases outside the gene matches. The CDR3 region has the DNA TGTGCCAGCAGTGACGGGACAGGGGGGCCCTACGAGCAGTACTTC. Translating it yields CASSDGTGGPYEQYF.

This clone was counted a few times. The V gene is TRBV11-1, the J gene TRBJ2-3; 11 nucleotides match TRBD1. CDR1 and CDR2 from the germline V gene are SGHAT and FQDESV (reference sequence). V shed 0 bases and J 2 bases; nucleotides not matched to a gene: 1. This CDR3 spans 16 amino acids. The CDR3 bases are TGTGCCAGCAGCTTAGCGGGACAGGGGGTCACAGATACGCAGTATTTT. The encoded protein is CASSLAGQGVTDTQYF.

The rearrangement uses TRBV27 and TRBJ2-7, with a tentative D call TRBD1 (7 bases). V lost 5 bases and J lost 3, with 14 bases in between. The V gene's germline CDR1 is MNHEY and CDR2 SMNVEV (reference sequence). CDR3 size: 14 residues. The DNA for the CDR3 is TGTGCCAGCAGTAACGACAGGGAGGTCTACGAGCAGTACTTC. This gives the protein CASSNDREVYEQYF.

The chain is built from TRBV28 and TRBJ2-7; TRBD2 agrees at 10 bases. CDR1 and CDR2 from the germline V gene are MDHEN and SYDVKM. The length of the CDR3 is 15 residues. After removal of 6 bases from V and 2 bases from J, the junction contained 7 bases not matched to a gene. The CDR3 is CASSREAGGAYEQYF. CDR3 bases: TGTGCCAGCAGCCGGGAAGCGGGAGGGGCCTACGAGCAGTACTTC.

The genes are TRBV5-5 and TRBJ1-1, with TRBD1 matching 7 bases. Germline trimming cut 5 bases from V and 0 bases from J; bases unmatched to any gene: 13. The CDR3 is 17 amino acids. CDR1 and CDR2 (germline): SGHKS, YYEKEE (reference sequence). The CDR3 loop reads CASSRTGVPSMNTEAFF. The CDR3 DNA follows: TGTGCCAGCAGTCGCACAGGGGTCCCGTCAATGAACACTGAAGCTTTCTTT.

The CDR3 DNA sequence: TGTGCCAGCAGTCCGACTAGCGGAGACAATGAGCAGTTCTTC. This gives the protein CASSPTSGDNEQFF. This rearrangement joins TRBV27 to TRBJ2-1; 9 bases line up with TRBD2. The CDR3 extends over 14 amino acids. Germline CDR1 is MNHEY and CDR2 is SMNVEV (reference sequence). Unmatched junction bases numbered 4, after V lost 5 bases and J lost 5 bases.

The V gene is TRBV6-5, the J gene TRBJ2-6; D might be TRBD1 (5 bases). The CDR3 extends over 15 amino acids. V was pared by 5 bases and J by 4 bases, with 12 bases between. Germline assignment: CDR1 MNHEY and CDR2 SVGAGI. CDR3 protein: CASSPRVAGANVLTF. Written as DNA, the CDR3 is TGTGCCAGCAGTCCCAGGGTTGCCGGGGCCAACGTCCTGACTTTC.

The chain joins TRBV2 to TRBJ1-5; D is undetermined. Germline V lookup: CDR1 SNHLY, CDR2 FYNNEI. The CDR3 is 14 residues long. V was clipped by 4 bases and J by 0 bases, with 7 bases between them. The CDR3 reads CASSARDSNQPQHF. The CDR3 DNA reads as TGTGCCAGCAGTGCCCGGGATAGCAATCAGCCCCAGCATTTT. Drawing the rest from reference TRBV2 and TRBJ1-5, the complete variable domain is EPEVTQTPSHQVTQMGQEVILRCVPISNHLYFYWYRQILGQKVEFLVSFYNNEISEKSEIFDDQFSVERPDGSNFTLKIRSTKLEDSAMYFCASSARDSNQPQHFGDGTRLSIL.

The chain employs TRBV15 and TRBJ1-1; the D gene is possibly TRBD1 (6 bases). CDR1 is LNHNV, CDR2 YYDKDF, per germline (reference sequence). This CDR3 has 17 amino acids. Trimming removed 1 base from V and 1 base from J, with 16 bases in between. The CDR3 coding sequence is TGTGCCACCAGCAGAGTGGGGGCCCGGGCCCCGAACACTGAAGCTTTCTTT. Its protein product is CATSRVGARAPNTEAFF.

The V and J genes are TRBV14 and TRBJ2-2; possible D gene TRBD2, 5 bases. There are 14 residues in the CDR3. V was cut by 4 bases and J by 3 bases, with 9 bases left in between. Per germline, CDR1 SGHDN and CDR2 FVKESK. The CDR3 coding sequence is TGTGCCAGCAGCCGAAGGCGGGACACCGGGGAGCTGTTTTTT. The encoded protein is CASSRRRDTGELFF. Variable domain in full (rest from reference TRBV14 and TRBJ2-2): EAGVTQFPSHSVIEKGQTVTLRCDPISGHDNLYWYRRVMGKEIKFLLHFVKESKQDESGMPNNRFLAERTGGTYSTLKVQPAELEDSGVYFCASSRRRDTGELFFGEGSRLTVL.

CDR3 sequence: CASSYRQGGTEAFF. As DNA, the CDR3 is TGTGCCAGCAGTTACAGACAGGGGGGCACTGAAGCTTTCTTT. The genes are TRBV27 and TRBJ1-1; TRBD1 agrees at 9 bases. The trim removed 4 bases at V and 4 bases at J, leaving 4 bases unmatched. The CDR3 is made up of 14 amino acids. Per germline, CDR1 MNHEY and CDR2 SMNVEV (reference sequence).

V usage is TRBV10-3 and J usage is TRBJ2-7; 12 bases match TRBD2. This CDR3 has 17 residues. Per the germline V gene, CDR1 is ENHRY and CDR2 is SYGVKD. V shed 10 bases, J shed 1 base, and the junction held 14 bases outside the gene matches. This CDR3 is CATLTASGRATSYEQYF. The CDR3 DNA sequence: TGTGCCACCTTGACGGCTAGCGGGAGGGCCACGTCCTACGAGCAGTACTTC.

The DNA for the CDR3 is TGCGCCAGCACCCTCCCGACAGGGCTGCAGTACTTC. Protein sequence: CASTLPTGLQYF. The chain has TRBV5-1 and TRBJ2-7; 7 nucleotides align to TRBD1. V was clipped by 6 bases and J by 9 bases; unmatched bases: 9. The CDR3 runs 12 residues. Germline loops: CDR1 SGHRS, CDR2 YFSETQ.

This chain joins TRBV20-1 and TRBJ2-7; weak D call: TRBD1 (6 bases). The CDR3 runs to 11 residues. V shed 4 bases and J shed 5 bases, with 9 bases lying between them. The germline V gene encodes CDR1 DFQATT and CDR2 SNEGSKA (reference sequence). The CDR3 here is CSATSGDEQYF. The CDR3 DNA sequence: TGCAGTGCTACTTCAGGGGACGAGCAGTACTTC.

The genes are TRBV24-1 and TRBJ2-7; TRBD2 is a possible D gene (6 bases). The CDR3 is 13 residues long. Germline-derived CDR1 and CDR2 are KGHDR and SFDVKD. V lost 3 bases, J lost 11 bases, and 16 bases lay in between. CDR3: CATSDPNFGEEYF. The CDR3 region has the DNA TGTGCCACCAGTGATCCCAATTTTGGGGAGGAGTACTTC.

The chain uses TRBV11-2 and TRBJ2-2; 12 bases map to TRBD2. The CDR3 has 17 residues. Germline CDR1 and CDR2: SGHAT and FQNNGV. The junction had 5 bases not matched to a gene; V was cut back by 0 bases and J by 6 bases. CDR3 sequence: CASSLELASGRAGELFF. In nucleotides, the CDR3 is TGTGCCAGCAGCTTAGAGTTGGCTAGCGGGAGGGCCGGGGAGCTGTTTTTT.

CDR3 in amino acids: CASSFGPNQPQHF. For the CDR3, the DNA is TGTGCCAGCAGTTTTGGGCCCAATCAGCCCCAGCATTTT. The chain joins TRBV27 to TRBJ1-5; unclear D gene. The V end lost 3 bases, the J end lost 3 bases, and 6 bases lay between the germline ends. The V gene's germline CDR1 is MNHEY and CDR2 SMNVEV (reference sequence). CDR3 length: 13 amino acids.

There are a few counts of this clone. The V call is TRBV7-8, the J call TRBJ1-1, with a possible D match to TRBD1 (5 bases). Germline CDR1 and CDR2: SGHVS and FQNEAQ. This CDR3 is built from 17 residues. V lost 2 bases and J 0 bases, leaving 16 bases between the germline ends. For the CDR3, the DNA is TGTGCCAGCAGCTTAATCCCGGGACTGAGAATGAACACTGAAGCTTTCTTT. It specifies CASSLIPGLRMNTEAFF.

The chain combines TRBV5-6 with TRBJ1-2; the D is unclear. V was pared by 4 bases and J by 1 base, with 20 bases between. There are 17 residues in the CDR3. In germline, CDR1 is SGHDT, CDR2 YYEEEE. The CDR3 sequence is CASSTPPRQRYNYGYTF. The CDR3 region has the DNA TGTGCCAGCAGCACCCCCCCACGGCAGCGTTATAACTATGGCTACACCTTC.

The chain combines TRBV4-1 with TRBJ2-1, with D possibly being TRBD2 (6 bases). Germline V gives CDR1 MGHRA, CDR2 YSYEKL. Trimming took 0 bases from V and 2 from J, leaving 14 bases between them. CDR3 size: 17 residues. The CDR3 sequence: CASSQDGAGRPYNEQFF. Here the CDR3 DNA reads TGCGCCAGCAGCCAAGATGGGGCGGGGAGGCCCTACAATGAGCAGTTCTTC.

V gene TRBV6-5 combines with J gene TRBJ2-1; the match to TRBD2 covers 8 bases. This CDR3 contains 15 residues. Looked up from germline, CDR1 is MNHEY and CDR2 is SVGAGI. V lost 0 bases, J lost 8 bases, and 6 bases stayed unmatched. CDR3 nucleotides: TGTGCCAGCAGTTACTCGTTCACCGGGGGGGATGAGCAGTTCTTC. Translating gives CASSYSFTGGDEQFF.

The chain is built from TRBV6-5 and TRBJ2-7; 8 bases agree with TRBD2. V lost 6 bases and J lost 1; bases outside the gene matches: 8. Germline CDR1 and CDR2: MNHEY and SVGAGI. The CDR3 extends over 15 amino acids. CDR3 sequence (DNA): TGTGCCAGCAGCTCCGGGACTAGTCATTCCTACGAGCAGTACTTC. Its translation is CASSSGTSHSYEQYF.

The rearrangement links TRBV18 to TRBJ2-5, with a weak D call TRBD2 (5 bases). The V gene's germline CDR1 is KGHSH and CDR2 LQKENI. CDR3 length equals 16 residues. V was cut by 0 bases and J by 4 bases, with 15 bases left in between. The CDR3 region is CASSPPGEEYRETQYF. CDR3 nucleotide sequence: TGTGCCAGCTCACCACCGGGAGAGGAGTATCGAGAGACCCAGTACTTC.